This T cell receptor (beta chain) was obtained from a study of blood T cell repertoires in COVID-19. V lost 3 bases and J lost 0, with 15 bases in between. This CDR3 has 16 residues. Germline loops: CDR1 MGHDK, CDR2 SYGVNS. Some clones are missing from TCRdb's copy, which holds only in-frame ones; the method was immunoSEQ multiplex PCR. The sample includes 110,000 to 150,000 clones, approximately 91% seen only once; the top ten take 1.8%. Sequenced material: peripheral blood. This receptor was taken from a man aged 70-80 years with acute or convalescent COVID-19. This sequence joins TRBV25-1 and TRBJ2-7, with TRBD2 as a possible D gene (5 bases). Here the CDR3 reads CASSDLGGPSSYEQYF. CDR3 DNA sequence: TGTGCCAGCAGTGACCTGGGCGGGCCCAGCTCCTACGAGCAGTACTTC.